What follows describes a single T cell receptor (beta chain). The CDR3 regions of TCR beta were amplified from RNA transcripts. The HTBI primer set was used in a first-round RT-PCR of the TCR CDR3. Each CDR3 protein is one row after TCRdb ran MiXCR on the multiplex PCR reads. The table lists over 400,000 distinct CDR3 sequences, over 12% of them singletons. The CDR3 length is 12 residues. From germline, CDR1 is SGHRS and CDR2 YFSETQ. Trimming stripped 5 bases from V and 5 bases from J, with 11 bases between. This sample was included in a study of T cells in Graves' hyperthyroidism and ophthalmopathy. Study overall: Before treatment of any kind, peripheral blood was taken at initial diagnosis.

Ophthalmopathy patients showed a Clinical Activity Score of at least 3, NOSPECS grade of at least 4 and duration under 3 months. Extraction of PBMCs used 7.5 to 10 ml of fresh peripheral blood. The sequencing sample was made of blood. V is TRBV5-1 and J is TRBJ2-7, with D possibly matching TRBD1 (5 bases). The TCR comes from a man younger than 35 with Graves' ophthalmopathy. The CDR3 loop is CASRGSGNEQYF. CDR3 in DNA: TGCGCCAGCAGAGGCTCAGGGAACGAGCAGTACTTC. Supplemented by reference TRBV5-1 and TRBJ2-7, the full variable domain reads KAGVTQTPRYLIKTRGQQVTLSCSPISGHRSVSWYQQTPGQGLQFLFEYFSETQRNKGNFPGRFSGRQFSNSRSEMNVSTLELGDSALYLCASRGSGNEQYFGPGTRLTVT.